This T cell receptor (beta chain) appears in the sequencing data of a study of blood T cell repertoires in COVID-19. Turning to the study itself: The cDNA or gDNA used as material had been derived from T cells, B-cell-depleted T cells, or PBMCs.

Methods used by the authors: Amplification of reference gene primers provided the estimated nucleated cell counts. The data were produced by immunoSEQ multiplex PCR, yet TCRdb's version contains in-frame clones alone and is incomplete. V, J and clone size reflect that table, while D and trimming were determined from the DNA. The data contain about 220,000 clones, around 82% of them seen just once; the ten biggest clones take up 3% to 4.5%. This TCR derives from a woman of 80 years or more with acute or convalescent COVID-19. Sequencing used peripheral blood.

CDR3 region: CSASSGTGPYNEQFF. Written as DNA, the CDR3 is TGCAGTGCTAGTTCCGGGACAGGGCCTTACAATGAGCAGTTCTTC. This chain uses TRBV20-1 with TRBJ2-1; TRBD1 matches at 9 bases. V lost 3 bases to trimming and J lost 4 bases; unmatched junction nucleotides: 7. The CDR3 is 15 residues long. Germline V lookup: CDR1 DFQATT, CDR2 SNEGSKA (reference sequence).